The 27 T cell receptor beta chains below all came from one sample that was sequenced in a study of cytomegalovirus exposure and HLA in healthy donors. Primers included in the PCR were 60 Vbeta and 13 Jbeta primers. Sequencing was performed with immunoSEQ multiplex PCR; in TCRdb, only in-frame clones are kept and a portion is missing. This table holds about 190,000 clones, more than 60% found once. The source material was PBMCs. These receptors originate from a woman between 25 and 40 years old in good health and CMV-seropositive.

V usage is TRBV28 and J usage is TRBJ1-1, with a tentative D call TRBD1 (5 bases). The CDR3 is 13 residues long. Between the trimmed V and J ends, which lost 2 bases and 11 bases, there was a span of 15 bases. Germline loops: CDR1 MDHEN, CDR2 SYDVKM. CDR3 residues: CASSLREGPYAFF. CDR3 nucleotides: TGTGCCAGCAGTTTACGGGAGGGACCGTATGCTTTCTTT.

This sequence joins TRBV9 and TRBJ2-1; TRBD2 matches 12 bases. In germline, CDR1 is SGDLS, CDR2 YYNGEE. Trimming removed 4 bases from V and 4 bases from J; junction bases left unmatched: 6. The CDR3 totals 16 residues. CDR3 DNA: TGTGCCAGCAGCACCACTAGCGGGAGGACGTACAATGAGCAGTTCTTC. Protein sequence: CASSTTSGRTYNEQFF.

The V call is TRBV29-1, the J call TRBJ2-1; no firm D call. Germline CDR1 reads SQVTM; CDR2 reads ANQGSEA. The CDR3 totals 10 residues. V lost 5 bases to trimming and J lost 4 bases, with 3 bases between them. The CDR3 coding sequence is TGCAGCGTTTATTACAATGAGCAGTTCTTC. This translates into CSVYYNEQFF.

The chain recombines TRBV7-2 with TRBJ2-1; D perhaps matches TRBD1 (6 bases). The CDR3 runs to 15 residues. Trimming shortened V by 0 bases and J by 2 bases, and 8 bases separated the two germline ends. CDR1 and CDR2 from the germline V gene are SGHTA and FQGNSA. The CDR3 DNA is TGTGCCAGCAGCTTAGCGGGGGCAACCTACAATGAGCAGTTCTTC. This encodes CASSLAGATYNEQFF. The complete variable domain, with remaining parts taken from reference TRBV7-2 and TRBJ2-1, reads GAGVSQSPSNKVTEKGKDVELRCDPISGHTALYWYRQSLGQGLEFLIYFQGNSAPDKSGLPSDRFSAERTGGSVSTLTIQRTQQEDSAVYLCASSLAGATYNEQFFGPGTRLTVL.

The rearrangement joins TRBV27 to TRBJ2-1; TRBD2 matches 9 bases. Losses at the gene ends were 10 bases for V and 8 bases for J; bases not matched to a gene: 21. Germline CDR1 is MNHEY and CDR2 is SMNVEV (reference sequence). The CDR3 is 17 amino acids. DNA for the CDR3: TGTGCCACCACCCCACGCGGGAGGGCGGGCGGTAAGGATGAGCAGTTCTTC. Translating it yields CATTPRGRAGGKDEQFF.

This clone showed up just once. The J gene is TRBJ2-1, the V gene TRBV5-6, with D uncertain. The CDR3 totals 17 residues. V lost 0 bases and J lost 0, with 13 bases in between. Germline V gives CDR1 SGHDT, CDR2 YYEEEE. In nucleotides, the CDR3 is TGTGCCAGCAGCTTGGTGGCTTTACAAAGCTCCTACAATGAGCAGTTCTTC. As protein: CASSLVALQSSYNEQFF.

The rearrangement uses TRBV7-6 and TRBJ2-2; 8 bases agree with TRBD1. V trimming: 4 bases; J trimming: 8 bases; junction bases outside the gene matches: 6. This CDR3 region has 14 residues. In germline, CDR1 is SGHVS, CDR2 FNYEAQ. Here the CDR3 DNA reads TGTGCCAGCAGCTCAACCCAGGGGGCAGGGGAGCTGTTTTTT. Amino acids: CASSSTQGAGELFF.

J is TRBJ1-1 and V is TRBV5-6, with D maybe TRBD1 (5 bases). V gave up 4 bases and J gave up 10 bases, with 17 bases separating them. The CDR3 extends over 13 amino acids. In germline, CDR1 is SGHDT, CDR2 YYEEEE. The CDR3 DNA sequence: TGTGCCAGCAGCGACTGGCGGGGGTCGAGAGCTTTCTTT. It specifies CASSDWRGSRAFF.

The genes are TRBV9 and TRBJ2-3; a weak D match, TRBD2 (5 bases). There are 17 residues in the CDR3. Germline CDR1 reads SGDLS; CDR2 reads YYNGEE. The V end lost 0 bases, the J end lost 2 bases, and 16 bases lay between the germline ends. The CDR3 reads CASSVGLQRKFTDTQYF. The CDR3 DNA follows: TGTGCCAGCAGCGTAGGACTCCAGCGGAAGTTCACAGATACGCAGTATTTT.

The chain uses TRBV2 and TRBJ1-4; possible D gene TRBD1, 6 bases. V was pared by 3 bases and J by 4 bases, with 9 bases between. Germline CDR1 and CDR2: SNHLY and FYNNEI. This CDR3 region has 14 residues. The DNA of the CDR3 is TGTGCCAGCAGTGAGGACAGCTATAATGAAAAACTGTTTTTT. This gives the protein CASSEDSYNEKLFF.

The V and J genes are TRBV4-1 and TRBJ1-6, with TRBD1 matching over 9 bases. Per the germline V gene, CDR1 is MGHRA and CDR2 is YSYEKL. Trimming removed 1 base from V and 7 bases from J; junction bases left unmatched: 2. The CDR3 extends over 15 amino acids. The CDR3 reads CASSQGDRANSPLHF. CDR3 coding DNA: TGCGCCAGCAGCCAAGGGGACAGGGCGAATTCACCCCTCCACTTT.

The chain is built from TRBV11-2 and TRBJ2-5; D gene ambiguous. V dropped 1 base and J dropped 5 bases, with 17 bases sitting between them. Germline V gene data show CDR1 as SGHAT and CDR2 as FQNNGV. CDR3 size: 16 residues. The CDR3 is CASSLARSRGVETQYF. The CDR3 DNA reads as TGTGCCAGCAGCTTAGCGAGGTCCCGCGGTGTGGAGACCCAGTACTTC. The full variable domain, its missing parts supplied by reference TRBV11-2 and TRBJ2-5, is EAGVAQSPRYKIIEKRQSVAFWCNPISGHATLYWYQQILGQGPKLLIQFQNNGVVDDSQLPKDRFSAERLKGVDSTLKIQPAKLEDSAVYLCASSLARSRGVETQYFGPGTRLLVL.

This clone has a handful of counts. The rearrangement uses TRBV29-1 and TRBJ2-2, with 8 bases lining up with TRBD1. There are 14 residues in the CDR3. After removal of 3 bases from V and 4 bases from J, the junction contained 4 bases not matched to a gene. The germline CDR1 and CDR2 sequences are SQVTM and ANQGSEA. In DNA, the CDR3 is TGCAGCGTTGATAACAGGGGGTCCACCGGGGAGCTGTTTTTT. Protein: CSVDNRGSTGELFF.

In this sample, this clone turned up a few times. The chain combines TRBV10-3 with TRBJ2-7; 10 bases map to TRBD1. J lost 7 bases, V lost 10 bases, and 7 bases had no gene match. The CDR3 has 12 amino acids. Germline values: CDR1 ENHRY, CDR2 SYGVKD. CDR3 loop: CASRDRGWEQYF. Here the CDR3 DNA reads TGTGCCAGCCGGGACAGGGGATGGGAGCAGTACTTC.

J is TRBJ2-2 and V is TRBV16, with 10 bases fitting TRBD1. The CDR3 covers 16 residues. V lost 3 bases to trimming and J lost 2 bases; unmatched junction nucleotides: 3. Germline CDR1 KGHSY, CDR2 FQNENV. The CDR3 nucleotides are TGTGCCAGCAGCCACGGGACAGGGGTTAACACCGGGGAGCTGTTTTTT. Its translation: CASSHGTGVNTGELFF.

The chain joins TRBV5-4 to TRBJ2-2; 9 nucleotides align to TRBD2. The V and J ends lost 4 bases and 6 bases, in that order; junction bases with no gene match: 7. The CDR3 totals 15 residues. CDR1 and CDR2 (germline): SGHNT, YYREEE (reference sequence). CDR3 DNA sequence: TGTGCCAGCAGCGTAGGACTAGCGATGCCCGGGGAGCTGTTTTTT. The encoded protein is CASSVGLAMPGELFF.

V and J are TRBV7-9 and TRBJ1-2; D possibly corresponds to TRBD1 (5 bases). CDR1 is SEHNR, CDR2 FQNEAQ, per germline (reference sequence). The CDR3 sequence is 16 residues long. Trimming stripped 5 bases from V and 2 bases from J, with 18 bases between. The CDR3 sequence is CASSRGLPERNYGYTF. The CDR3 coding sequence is TGTGCCAGCAGCAGGGGACTCCCCGAAAGAAACTATGGCTACACCTTC.

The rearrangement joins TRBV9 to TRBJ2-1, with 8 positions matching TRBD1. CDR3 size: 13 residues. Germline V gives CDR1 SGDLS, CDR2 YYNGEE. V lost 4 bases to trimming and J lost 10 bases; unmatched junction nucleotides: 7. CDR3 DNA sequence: TGTGCCAGCAGCCGACTTCCAGGGGGCGAGCAGTTCTTC. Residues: CASSRLPGGEQFF.

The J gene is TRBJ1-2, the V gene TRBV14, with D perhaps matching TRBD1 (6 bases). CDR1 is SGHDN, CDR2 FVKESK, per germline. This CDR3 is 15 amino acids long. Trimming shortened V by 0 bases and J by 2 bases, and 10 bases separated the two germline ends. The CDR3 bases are TGTGCCAGCAGCCAAGATCTCCAGGGGAACTATGGCTACACCTTC. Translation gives CASSQDLQGNYGYTF.

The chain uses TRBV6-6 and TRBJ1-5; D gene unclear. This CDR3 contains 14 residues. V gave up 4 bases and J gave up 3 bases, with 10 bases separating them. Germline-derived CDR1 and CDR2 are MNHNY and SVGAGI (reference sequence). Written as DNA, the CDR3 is TGTGCCAGCAGTTTTCCGGTAGACAATCAGCCCCAGCATTTT. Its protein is CASSFPVDNQPQHF.

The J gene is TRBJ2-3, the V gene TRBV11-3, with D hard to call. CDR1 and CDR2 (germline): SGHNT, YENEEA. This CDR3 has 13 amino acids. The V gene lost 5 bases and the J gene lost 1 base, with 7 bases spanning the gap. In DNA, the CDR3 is TGTGCCAGCAGCCACCGGGGCACAGATACGCAGTATTTT. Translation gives CASSHRGTDTQYF.

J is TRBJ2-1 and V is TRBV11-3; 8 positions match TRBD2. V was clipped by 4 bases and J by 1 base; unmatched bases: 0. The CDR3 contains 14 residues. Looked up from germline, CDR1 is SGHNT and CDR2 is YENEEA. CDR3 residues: CASSSSGSYNEQFF. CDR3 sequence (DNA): TGTGCCAGCAGCTCTAGCGGGTCCTACAATGAGCAGTTCTTC.

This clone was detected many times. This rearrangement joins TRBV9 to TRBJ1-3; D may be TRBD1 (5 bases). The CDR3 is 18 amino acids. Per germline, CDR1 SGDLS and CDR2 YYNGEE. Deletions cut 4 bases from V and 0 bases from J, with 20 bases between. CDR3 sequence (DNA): TGTGCCAGCAGCCCCAGGAGGGGTCGGGTATTCTCTGGAAACACCATATATTTT. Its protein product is CASSPRRGRVFSGNTIYF.

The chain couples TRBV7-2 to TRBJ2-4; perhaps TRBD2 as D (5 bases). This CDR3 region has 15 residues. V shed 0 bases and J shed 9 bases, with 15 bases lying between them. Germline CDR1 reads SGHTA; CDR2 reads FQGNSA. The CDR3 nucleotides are TGTGCCAGCAGCTTAGCGCGTGGGGAGATGGGCATTCAGTACTTC. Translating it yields CASSLARGEMGIQYF. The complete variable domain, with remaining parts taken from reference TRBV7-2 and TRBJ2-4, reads GAGVSQSPSNKVTEKGKDVELRCDPISGHTALYWYRQSLGQGLEFLIYFQGNSAPDKSGLPSDRFSAERTGGSVSTLTIQRTQQEDSAVYLCASSLARGEMGIQYFGAGTRLSVL.

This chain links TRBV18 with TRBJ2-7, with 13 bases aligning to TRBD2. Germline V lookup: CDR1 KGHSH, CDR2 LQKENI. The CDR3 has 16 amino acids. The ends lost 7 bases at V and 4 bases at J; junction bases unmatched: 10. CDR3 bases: TGTGCCAGCTACCCTTCCGGGACTAGCGGGAAATACGAGCAGTACTTC. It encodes CASYPSGTSGKYEQYF.

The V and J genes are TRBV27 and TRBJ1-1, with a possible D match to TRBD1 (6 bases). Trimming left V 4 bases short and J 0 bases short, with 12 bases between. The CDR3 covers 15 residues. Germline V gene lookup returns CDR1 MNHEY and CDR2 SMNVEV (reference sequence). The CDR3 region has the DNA TGTGCCAGCAGTTCTTGGGGGCAGCTGAACACTGAAGCTTTCTTT. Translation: CASSSWGQLNTEAFF.

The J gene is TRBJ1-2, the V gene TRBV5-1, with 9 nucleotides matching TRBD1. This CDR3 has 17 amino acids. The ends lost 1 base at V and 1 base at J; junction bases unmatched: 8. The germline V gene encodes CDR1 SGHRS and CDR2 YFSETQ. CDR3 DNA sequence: TGCGCCAGCAGCTTGATGACAGGGGGATCTCTTAACTATGGCTACACCTTC. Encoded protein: CASSLMTGGSLNYGYTF.